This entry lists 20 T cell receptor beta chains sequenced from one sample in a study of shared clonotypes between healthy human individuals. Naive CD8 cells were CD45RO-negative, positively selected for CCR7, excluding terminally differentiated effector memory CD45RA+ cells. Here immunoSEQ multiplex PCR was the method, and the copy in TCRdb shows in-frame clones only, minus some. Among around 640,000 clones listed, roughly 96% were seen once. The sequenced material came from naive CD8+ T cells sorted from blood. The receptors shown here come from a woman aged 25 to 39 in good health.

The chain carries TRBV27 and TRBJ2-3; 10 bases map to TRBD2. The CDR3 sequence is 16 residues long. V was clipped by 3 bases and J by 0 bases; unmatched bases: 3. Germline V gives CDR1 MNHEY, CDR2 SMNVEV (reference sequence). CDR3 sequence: CASSLLTSGSTDTQYF. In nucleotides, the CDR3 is TGTGCCAGCAGTTTGCTGACTAGCGGGAGCACAGATACGCAGTATTTT.

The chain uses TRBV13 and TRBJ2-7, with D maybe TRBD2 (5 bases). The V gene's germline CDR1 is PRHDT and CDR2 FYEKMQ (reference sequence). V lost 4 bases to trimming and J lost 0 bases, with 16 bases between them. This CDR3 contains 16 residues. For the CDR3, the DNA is TGTGCCAGCAGCTCATACCAAGGGAGACCCTCCTACGAGCAGTACTTC. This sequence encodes CASSSYQGRPSYEQYF. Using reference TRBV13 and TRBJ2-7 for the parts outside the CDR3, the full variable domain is AAGVIQSPRHLIKEKRETATLKCYPIPRHDTVYWYQQGPGQDPQFLISFYEKMQSDKGSIPDRFSAQQFSDYHSELNMSSLELGDSALYFCASSSYQGRPSYEQYFGPGTRLTVT.

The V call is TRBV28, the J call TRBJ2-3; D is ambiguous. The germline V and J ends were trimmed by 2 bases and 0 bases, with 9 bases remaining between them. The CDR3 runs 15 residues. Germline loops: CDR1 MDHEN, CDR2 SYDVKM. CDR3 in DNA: TGTGCCAGCAGTTTAGTGATGGGCAGCACAGATACGCAGTATTTT. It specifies CASSLVMGSTDTQYF.

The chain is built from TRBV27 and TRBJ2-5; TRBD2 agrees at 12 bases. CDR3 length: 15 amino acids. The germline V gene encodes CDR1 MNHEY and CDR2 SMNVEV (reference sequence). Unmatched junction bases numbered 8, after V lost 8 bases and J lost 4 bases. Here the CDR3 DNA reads TGTGCCAGCCTACCTAGGGGACTAGCGGGAGAGACCCAGTACTTC. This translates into CASLPRGLAGETQYF.

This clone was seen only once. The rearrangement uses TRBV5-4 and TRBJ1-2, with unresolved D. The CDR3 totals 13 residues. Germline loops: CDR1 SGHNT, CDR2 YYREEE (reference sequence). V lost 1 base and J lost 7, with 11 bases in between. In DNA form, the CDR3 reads TGTGCCAGCAGCTTGTCTCCCCATCCTGGCTACACCTTC. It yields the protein CASSLSPHPGYTF.

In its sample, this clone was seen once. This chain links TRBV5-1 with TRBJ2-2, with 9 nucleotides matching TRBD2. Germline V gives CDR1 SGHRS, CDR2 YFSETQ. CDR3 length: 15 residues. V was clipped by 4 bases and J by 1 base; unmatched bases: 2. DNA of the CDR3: TGCGCCAGCAGCATTAGCGGGAGGAACACCGGGGAGCTGTTTTTT. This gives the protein CASSISGRNTGELFF.

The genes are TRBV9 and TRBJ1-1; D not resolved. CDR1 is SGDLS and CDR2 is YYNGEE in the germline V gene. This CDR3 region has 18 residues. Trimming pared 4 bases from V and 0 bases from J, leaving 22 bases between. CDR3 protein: CASSPPSRGLEMNTEAFF. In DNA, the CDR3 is TGTGCCAGCAGCCCCCCAAGCCGAGGCCTGGAAATGAACACTGAAGCTTTCTTT.

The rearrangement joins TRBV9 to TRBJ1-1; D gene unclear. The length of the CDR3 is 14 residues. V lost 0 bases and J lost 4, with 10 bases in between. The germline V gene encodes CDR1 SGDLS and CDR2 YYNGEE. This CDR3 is CASSVDPGFTEAFF. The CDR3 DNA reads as TGTGCCAGCAGCGTAGATCCGGGTTTCACTGAAGCTTTCTTT.

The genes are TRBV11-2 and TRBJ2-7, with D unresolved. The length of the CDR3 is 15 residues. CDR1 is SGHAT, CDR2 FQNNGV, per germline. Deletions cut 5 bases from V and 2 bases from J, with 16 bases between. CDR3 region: CASSRKSLFTYEQYF. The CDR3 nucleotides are TGTGCCAGCAGCCGGAAATCTCTTTTTACCTACGAGCAGTACTTC.

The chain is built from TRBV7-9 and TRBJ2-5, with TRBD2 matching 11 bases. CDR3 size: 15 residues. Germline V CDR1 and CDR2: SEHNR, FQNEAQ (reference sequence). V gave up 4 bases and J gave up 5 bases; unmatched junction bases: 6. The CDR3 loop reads CASSSGLAERETQYF. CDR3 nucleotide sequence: TGTGCCAGCAGCTCGGGACTAGCGGAACGCGAGACCCAGTACTTC.

CDR3 sequence: CASSQGVGLAGVYSGEQFF. CDR3 nucleotides: TGTGCCAGCAGCCAAGGGGTGGGACTAGCGGGAGTCTACTCCGGTGAGCAGTTCTTC. The chain carries TRBV14 and TRBJ2-1; 14 bases match TRBD2. V dropped 1 base and J dropped 9; count of bases not matched to a gene: 14. The germline gives CDR1 SGHDN, CDR2 FVKESK. This CDR3 has 19 amino acids.

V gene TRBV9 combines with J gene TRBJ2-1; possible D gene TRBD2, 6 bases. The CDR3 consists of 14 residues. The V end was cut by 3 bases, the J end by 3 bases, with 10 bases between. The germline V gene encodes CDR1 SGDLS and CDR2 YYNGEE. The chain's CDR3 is CASSAETSYNEQFF. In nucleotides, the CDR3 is TGTGCCAGCAGCGCCGAGACTAGCTACAATGAGCAGTTCTTC. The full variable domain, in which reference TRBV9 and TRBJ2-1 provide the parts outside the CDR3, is DSGVTQTPKHLITATGQRVTLRCSPRSGDLSVYWYQQSLDQGLQFLIQYYNGEERAKGNILERFSAQQFPDLHSELNLSSLELGDSALYFCASSAETSYNEQFFGPGTRLTVL.

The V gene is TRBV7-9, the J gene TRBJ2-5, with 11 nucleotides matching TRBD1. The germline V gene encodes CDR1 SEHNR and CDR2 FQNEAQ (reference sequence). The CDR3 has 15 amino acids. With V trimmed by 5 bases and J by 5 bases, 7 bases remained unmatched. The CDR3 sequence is CASSPPGQGVETQYF. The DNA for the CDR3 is TGTGCCAGCAGCCCTCCGGGACAGGGGGTTGAGACCCAGTACTTC.

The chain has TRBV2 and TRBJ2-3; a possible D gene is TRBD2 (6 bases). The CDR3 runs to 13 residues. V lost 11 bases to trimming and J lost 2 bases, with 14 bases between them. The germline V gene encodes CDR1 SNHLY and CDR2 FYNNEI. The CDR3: CASAGLDTDTQYF. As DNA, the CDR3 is TGTGCCTCGGCGGGACTCGACACAGATACGCAGTATTTT.

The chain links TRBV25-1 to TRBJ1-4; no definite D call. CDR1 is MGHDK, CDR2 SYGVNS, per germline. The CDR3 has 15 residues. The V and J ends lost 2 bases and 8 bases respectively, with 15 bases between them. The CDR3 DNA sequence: TGTGCCAGCAGTGAAAAGGGAAGAGCTGGCGAAAAACTGTTTTTT. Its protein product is CASSEKGRAGEKLFF.

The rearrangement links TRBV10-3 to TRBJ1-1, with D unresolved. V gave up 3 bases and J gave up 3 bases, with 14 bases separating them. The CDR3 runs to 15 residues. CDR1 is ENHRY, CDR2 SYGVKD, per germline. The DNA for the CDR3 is TGTGCCATCAGTGACCCGGTGACCGGGCACACTGAAGCTTTCTTT. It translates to CAISDPVTGHTEAFF.

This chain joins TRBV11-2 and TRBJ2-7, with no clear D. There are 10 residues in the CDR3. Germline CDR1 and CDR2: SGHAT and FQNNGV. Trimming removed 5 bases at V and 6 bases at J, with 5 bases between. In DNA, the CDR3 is TGTGCCAGCAGCCAAAGCGAGCAGTACTTC. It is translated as CASSQSEQYF.

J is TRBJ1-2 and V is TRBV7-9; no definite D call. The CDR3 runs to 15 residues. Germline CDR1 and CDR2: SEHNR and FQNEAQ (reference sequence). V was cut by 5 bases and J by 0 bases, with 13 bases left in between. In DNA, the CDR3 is TGTGCCAGCAGCCCCCCTGGGATAGCTAACTATGGCTACACCTTC. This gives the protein CASSPPGIANYGYTF.

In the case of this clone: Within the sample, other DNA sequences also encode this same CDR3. In DNA, the CDR3 is TGTGCCAGCAGTGAAGAAGGAGAGGTTCAGCCCCAGCATTTT. It yields the protein CASSEEGEVQPQHF. The gene calls are TRBV2 and TRBJ1-5; D unclear. Looked up from germline, CDR1 is SNHLY and CDR2 is FYNNEI. The CDR3 is made up of 14 amino acids. V lost 1 base and J 6 bases, leaving 10 bases between the germline ends.

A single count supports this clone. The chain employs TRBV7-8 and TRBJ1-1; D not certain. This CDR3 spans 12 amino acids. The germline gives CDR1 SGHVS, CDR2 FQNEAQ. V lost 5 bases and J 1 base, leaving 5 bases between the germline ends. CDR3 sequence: CASSHKNTEAFF. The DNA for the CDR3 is TGTGCCAGCAGCCACAAGAACACTGAAGCTTTCTTT.